This record covers a single T cell receptor beta chain. Its cognate antigen has yet to be identified. Qualities for individual bases were not recorded, and no much larger clone is one base off. At one collaborating source in Seattle, patients were enrolled during active infection and were followed longitudinally through the course of disease. The collaborating institutions used their own protocols to collect whole blood in K2EDTA tubes. For TCRbeta analysis, collaborators shipped samples as frozen whole blood, isolated PBMCs, or DNA extracted from either of those sample types. TCRbeta CDR3 regions were amplified from genomic DNA by means of the immunoSEQ Assay, a bias-controlled multiplex PCR. Under the source paper's analysis protocol: Within the assay, amplification of reference gene primers was used to estimate how many nucleated cells each sample contained. To quantify the absolute abundance of each unique TCRbeta CDR3 rearrangement, sequence reads were collapsed and filtered. For each sample, productive Simpson clonality was calculated by taking the square root of Simpson's diversity index across productive rearrangements. This immuneACCESS table, as held by TCRdb, lists in-frame sequences with V and J called but not all clones. Of the missing ones, under half trace to an unresolved V gene in checked studies; the others have no known cause. The V and J calls and the clone size are those of that table, but D and trimming were determined from the DNA. This sample is represented by 96,000 or so clones; 80% to 90% of them were singletons. The top ten clonotypes cover around 4.8% of the sample.

The data belong to a study of blood T cell repertoires in COVID-19 (dated by TCRdb to 2018 to 2020). Context from the whole study: Samples covering the acute and convalescent phases of COVID-19 were provided by collaborators in the United States, Italy and Spain. The material from the prospective study consisted of cDNA or gDNA derived from T cells, B-cell-depleted T cells, or PBMCs. Subjects who had been exposed to COVID-19, were actively infected with it, or had recovered from it provided the deeply sampled blood TCRbeta repertoires that made up the dataset. A freely available public database, intended as a resource for researchers studying the immune response to SARS-CoV-2, is where the repertoires were released. Samples came from the ongoing ImmuneRACE study (first 160 participants) plus 1,254 subjects from 6 global collaborators. The sample metadata nearly always contained a de-identified subject ID, COVID-19 status, age in years and sex. Where HLA class I and class II types were available, the types were taken from metadata supplied by the sample provider, not from assay-based typing.

General findings and caveats noted by the study authors: The amount of clinical and demographic metadata varied by source and participant and was provided uncurated.

The sequence derives from a man at least 80 years old with COVID-19, enrolled during active disease. Sequenced: peripheral blood.

The CDR3: CAWSDIRMNTEAFF. The DNA sequence is given as TGTGCCTGGTCGGACATTCGAATGAACACTGAAGCTTTCTTT. The V gene is TRBV30 and the J gene is TRBJ1-1; the D region possibly corresponds to TRBD1 (5 bases align). V is reduced by 5 bases and J by 0 bases, leaving a spacing of 13 bases between them. From the germline V gene (reference sequence), CDR1 is GTSNPN and CDR2 is SVGIG. Including cysteine and phenylalanine, the CDR3 has 14 amino acids. Only the CDR3 part of the read is kept: 42 bases, read in frame from the first base.